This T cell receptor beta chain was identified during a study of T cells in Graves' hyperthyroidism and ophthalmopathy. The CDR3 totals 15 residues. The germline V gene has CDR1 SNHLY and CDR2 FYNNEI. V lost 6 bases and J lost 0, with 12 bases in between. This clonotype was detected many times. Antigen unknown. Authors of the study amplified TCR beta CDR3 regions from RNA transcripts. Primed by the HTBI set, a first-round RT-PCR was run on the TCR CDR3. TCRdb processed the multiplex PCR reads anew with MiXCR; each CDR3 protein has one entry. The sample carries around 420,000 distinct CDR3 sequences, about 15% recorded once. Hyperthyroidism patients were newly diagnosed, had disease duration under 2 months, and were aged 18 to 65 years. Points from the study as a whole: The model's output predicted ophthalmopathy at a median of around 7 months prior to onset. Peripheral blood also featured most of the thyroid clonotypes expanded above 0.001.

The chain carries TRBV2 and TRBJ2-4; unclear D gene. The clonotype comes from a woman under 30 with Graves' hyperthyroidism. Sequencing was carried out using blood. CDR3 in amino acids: CASSVRAVAKNIQYF. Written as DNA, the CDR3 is TGTGCCAGCAGCGTACGGGCGGTAGCCAAAAACATTCAGTACTTC.